One sample yielded the 4 T cell receptor beta chains listed below, sequenced in a study of T cell repertoires in cytomegalovirus infection. These receptors lack a known antigen. From the reads, TCRdb called clonotypes with MiXCR, one entry per CDR3 protein. This sample yields hundreds of thousands of distinct CDR3 sequences, of which roughly 34% are seen a single time; 17% belongs to the top ten. Here the sequenced sample was cultured PBMCs, taken from culture after CMV antigen stimulation. The receptors were gathered from a human donor in good health (CMV status not recorded). Some clones in this sample may be carry-over from other donors' samples.

In the case of this clonotype: An end of the junction differs from the germline gene, which may be a read error. The DNA of the CDR3 is TGTGCCAGCAGCCAAGAGTTCTACAATGAGCAGTTCTTC. Its translation is CASSQEFYNEQFF. The genes are TRBV4-1 and TRBJ2-1; D remains ambiguous. Germline V gives CDR1 MGHRA, CDR2 YSYEKL. The CDR3 covers 13 residues.

This clonotype showed up just a few times. The J gene is TRBJ1-3, the V gene TRBV18; D unresolved. Trimming stripped 5 bases from V and 4 bases from J, with 9 bases between. The germline gives CDR1 KGHSH, CDR2 LQKENI. CDR3 length: 13 amino acids. The CDR3 protein is CASSGTSGNTIYF. CDR3 in DNA: TGTGCCAGCTCAGGCACGTCCGGAAACACCATATATTTT.

This sequence joins TRBV5-1 and TRBJ1-2; 10 nucleotides line up with TRBD1. Unmatched junction bases numbered 8, after V lost 0 bases and J lost 6 bases. Looked up from germline, CDR1 is SGHRS and CDR2 is YFSETQ. The CDR3 runs to 16 residues. CDR3 sequence (DNA): TGCGCCAGCAGCTTGGGACAGGGGGCGCCGGCGGATGGCTACACCTTC. Its protein is CASSLGQGAPADGYTF.

The V call is TRBV6-6, the J call TRBJ2-3; D possibly corresponds to TRBD2 (5 bases). V lost 4 bases and J 8 bases, leaving 10 bases between the germline ends. The CDR3 is made up of 12 amino acids. CDR1 MNHNY and CDR2 SVGAGI come from the germline V gene (reference sequence). CDR3 coding DNA: TGTGCCAGCAGTTCGTCAGGAGGTACGCAGTATTTT. It encodes CASSSSGGTQYF.